Listed here are 5 T cell receptor beta chains from one sample, sequenced in a study of shared T cell receptors in the human thymus. The assay was immunoSEQ multiplex PCR, and TCRdb's table has in-frame clones only and misses some. The sample lists roughly 560,000 clones; 78% were seen once. The data were also submitted as part of a second study, on human thymus T cells.

The specimen was thymocytes. All receptors come from a boy under two years old with a congenital heart defect.

The chain is built from TRBV11-2 and TRBJ2-7; 8 bases line up with TRBD2. The ends lost 2 bases at V and 2 bases at J; junction bases unmatched: 8. The CDR3 length is 16 residues. CDR1 SGHAT and CDR2 FQNNGV come from the germline V gene. The CDR3 region is CASSLTGTSETYEQYF. Here the CDR3 DNA reads TGTGCCAGCAGCTTAACCGGGACTAGTGAGACCTACGAGCAGTACTTC.

The V call is TRBV21-1, the J call TRBJ2-7; TRBD1, as called in the table, went unchecked against the DNA. TRBV21-1 is tagged as a pseudogene. The length of the CDR3 is 12 residues. The DNA of the CDR3 is TGTGCCCGGAACAGGGCGAGGGGGGAGCAGTACTTC. The encoded protein is CARNRARGEQYF.

The chain links TRBV27 to TRBJ1-1, with D tentatively TRBD1 (5 bases). V was pared by 0 bases and J by 7 bases, with 6 bases between. CDR3 length: 12 amino acids. Germline-derived CDR1 and CDR2 are MNHEY and SMNVEV (reference sequence). CDR3 bases: TGTGCCAGCAGTTTATCGGGGGGTGAAGCTTTCTTT. Translation gives CASSLSGGEAFF.

This clone has only one observation. The genes are TRBV29-1 and TRBJ2-2, with D perhaps TRBD1 (6 bases). Germline CDR1 reads SQVTM; CDR2 reads ANQGSEA. The germline V and J ends were trimmed by 0 bases and 5 bases, with 13 bases remaining between them. The CDR3 has 15 residues. The DNA for the CDR3 is TGCAGCGTTGAAGAAGGCAGGGGAGTTACCGGGGAGCTGTTTTTT. Its protein is CSVEEGRGVTGELFF.

The chain is built from TRBV4-1 and TRBJ1-1; TRBD1 agrees at 8 bases. This CDR3 has 15 residues. Germline-derived CDR1 and CDR2 are MGHRA and YSYEKL. After removal of 2 bases from V and 1 base from J, the junction contained 3 bases not matched to a gene. CDR3 region: CASSQSGQANTEAFF. As DNA, the CDR3 is TGCGCCAGCAGCCAATCGGGACAGGCGAACACTGAAGCTTTCTTT.